The source of this TCR beta chain is a study of shared clonotypes between healthy human individuals. Study context: There were three CD4 naive, three CD4 memory, two CD8 naive and one CD8 memory plates per donor. Whole-study results and caveats: Memory subsets had estimated richness that was generally smaller than that of naive subsets.

CD45RO negativity and positive selection for CCR7 defined naive CD8 cells, a population that excluded terminally differentiated effector memory CD45RA+ cells. The assay ran at deep level. Repertoires were generated with immunoSEQ multiplex PCR, while TCRdb's copy carries only in-frame clones and drops some. This table holds 2 million or so clones, about 95% found once. The CDR3 is 14 residues long. Germline CDR1 reads SGHVT; CDR2 reads SQSDAQ. V trimming: 5 bases; J trimming: 6 bases; junction bases outside the gene matches: 10. About this clone itself: Its antigen is unidentified.

Sequencing used naive CD8+ T cells sorted from blood. The TCR originated in a man aged 18 to 35 in good health. This chain links TRBV7-4 with TRBJ2-7; 7 positions agree with TRBD2. The DNA for the CDR3 is TGTGCCAGCAGCCCTGGGGAGGGGCTCCGCGAGCAGTACTTC. It translates to CASSPGEGLREQYF.